These T cell receptor beta chains were read from a single sample in a study of T cells in Graves' hyperthyroidism and ophthalmopathy. TCRdb reprocessed the multiplex PCR reads via MiXCR and lists one record per CDR3 protein. This sample carries around 390,000 distinct CDR3 sequences, more than 12% of them seen once, and the ten largest clones take about 20%. The sequenced sample consisted of blood. The receptors shown here come from a woman between 25 and 40 years old with Graves' ophthalmopathy. Both conserved end residues are part of each CDR3. The order of the fields is D gene, CDR3 length, J gene, V gene, clone size, CDR3 protein, CDR3 DNA. D genes are given only for firm matches. The listing skips clone size in some rows; elsewhere it reads once, few, many or a size class.

D gene: TRBD1; CDR3 length: 15; J gene: TRBJ2-7; V gene: TRBV6-5; clone size: many; CDR3 protein: CASSYGPGQAYEQYF; CDR3 DNA: TGTGCCAGCAGTTACGGCCCCGGACAGGCCTACGAGCAGTACTTC
D gene: NA; CDR3 length: 12; J gene: TRBJ1-5; V gene: TRBV10-3; clone size: NA; CDR3 protein: CAIGAANQPQHF; CDR3 DNA: TGTGCCATCGGGGCCGCCAATCAGCCCCAGCATTTT
D gene: TRBD2; CDR3 length: 15; J gene: TRBJ2-3; V gene: TRBV7-2; clone size: few; CDR3 protein: CASSFTGGLGDTQYF; CDR3 DNA: TGTGCCAGCAGCTTTACGGGGGGGCTGGGAGATACGCAGTATTTT
D gene: TRBD2; CDR3 length: 14; J gene: TRBJ2-7; V gene: TRBV25-1; clone size: NA; CDR3 protein: CASSADGGSDEQYF; CDR3 DNA: TGTGCCAGCAGTGCGGACGGGGGGTCCGACGAGCAGTACTTC
D gene: NA; CDR3 length: 16; J gene: TRBJ1-5; V gene: TRBV28; clone size: many; CDR3 protein: CASRPMTGRGNQPQHF; CDR3 DNA: TGTGCCAGCAGACCGATGACTGGGAGAGGCAATCAGCCCCAGCATTTT
D gene: TRBD1; CDR3 length: 13; J gene: TRBJ2-7; V gene: TRBV29-1; clone size: few; CDR3 protein: CSALRTGRYEQYF; CDR3 DNA: TGCAGCGCACTCAGGACAGGGAGATACGAGCAGTACTTC
D gene: NA; CDR3 length: 14; J gene: TRBJ2-2; V gene: TRBV6-1; clone size: many; CDR3 protein: CASSEAFPSGELFF; CDR3 DNA: TGTGCCAGCAGTGAAGCGTTTCCTTCCGGGGAGCTGTTTTTT
D gene: TRBD2; CDR3 length: 16; J gene: TRBJ2-3; V gene: TRBV7-2; clone size: few; CDR3 protein: CASSPNTGGSTDTQYF; CDR3 DNA: TGTGCCAGCAGTCCTAACACGGGGGGGAGCACAGATACGCAGTATTTT
D gene: NA; CDR3 length: 18; J gene: TRBJ2-3; V gene: TRBV7-3; clone size: NA; CDR3 protein: CASSLIGGLTGRTDTQYF; CDR3 DNA: TGTGCCAGCAGCTTAATTGGAGGGCTGACCGGACGCACAGATACGCAGTATTTT
D gene: TRBD1; CDR3 length: 13; J gene: TRBJ1-1; V gene: TRBV6-1; clone size: many; CDR3 protein: CASTTGEGTEAFF; CDR3 DNA: TGTGCCAGCACAACAGGGGAAGGCACTGAAGCTTTCTTT
D gene: NA; CDR3 length: 15; J gene: TRBJ1-2; V gene: TRBV6-5; clone size: many; CDR3 protein: CASSYSGLARNGYTF; CDR3 DNA: TGTGCCAGCAGTTACTCCGGATTGGCAAGGAATGGCTACACCTTC
D gene: NA; CDR3 length: 18; J gene: TRBJ1-4; V gene: TRBV7-8; clone size: few; CDR3 protein: CASSLFIGRLLKDEKLFF; CDR3 DNA: TGTGCCAGCAGCTTATTTATAGGCAGGTTATTAAAGGACGAAAAACTGTTTTTT
D gene: NA; CDR3 length: 14; J gene: TRBJ2-2; V gene: TRBV27; clone size: many; CDR3 protein: CASSFFRVAGELFF; CDR3 DNA: TGTGCCAGCAGTTTCTTTCGAGTGGCCGGGGAGCTGTTTTTT
D gene: NA; CDR3 length: 13; J gene: TRBJ1-1; V gene: TRBV3-1; clone size: many; CDR3 protein: CASSHTENTEAFF; CDR3 DNA: TGTGCCAGCAGCCACACAGAGAACACTGAAGCTTTCTTT
D gene: TRBD1; CDR3 length: 14; J gene: TRBJ2-5; V gene: TRBV19; clone size: NA; CDR3 protein: CASSRQGSSETQYF; CDR3 DNA: TGTGCCAGCTCTCGACAGGGCAGTTCAGAGACCCAGTACTTC
D gene: NA; CDR3 length: 13; J gene: TRBJ1-1; V gene: TRBV5-6; clone size: many; CDR3 protein: CASTLGWDTEAFF; CDR3 DNA: TGTGCCAGCACCCTAGGTTGGGACACTGAAGCTTTCTTT
D gene: NA; CDR3 length: 15; J gene: TRBJ1-1; V gene: TRBV5-6; clone size: few; CDR3 protein: CASSSTPVLNTEAFF; CDR3 DNA: TGTGCCAGCAGCTCCACCCCGGTTTTGAACACTGAAGCTTTCTTT
D gene: NA; CDR3 length: 15; J gene: TRBJ1-1; V gene: TRBV6-1; clone size: NA; CDR3 protein: CASSPPRGDNTEAFF; CDR3 DNA: TGTGCCAGCAGCCCCCCGCGAGGGGACAACACTGAAGCTTTCTTT
D gene: TRBD2; CDR3 length: 18; J gene: TRBJ2-2; V gene: TRBV11-2; clone size: many; CDR3 protein: CASSFPGLAIGNTGELFF; CDR3 DNA: TGTGCCAGCAGCTTTCCGGGACTAGCGATTGGGAACACCGGGGAGCTGTTTTTT
D gene: TRBD1; CDR3 length: 13; J gene: TRBJ1-2; V gene: TRBV19; clone size: many; CDR3 protein: CATWDRGNYGYTF; CDR3 DNA: TGTGCCACCTGGGACAGGGGTAACTATGGCTACACCTTC
D gene: NA; CDR3 length: 13; J gene: TRBJ1-4; V gene: TRBV5-6; clone size: many; CDR3 protein: CASSGGSTEKLFF; CDR3 DNA: TGTGCCAGCAGCGGAGGGAGCACTGAAAAACTGTTTTTT
D gene: NA; CDR3 length: 14; J gene: TRBJ1-1; V gene: TRBV9; clone size: NA; CDR3 protein: CASSPYDMNTEAFF; CDR3 DNA: TGTGCCAGCAGCCCTTACGACATGAACACTGAAGCTTTCTTT
D gene: NA; CDR3 length: 14; J gene: TRBJ2-7; V gene: TRBV29-1; clone size: NA; CDR3 protein: CSVRVETTTYEQYF; CDR3 DNA: TGCAGCGTGCGGGTCGAAACAACGACCTACGAGCAGTACTTC
D gene: TRBD2; CDR3 length: 14; J gene: TRBJ2-1; V gene: TRBV28; clone size: NA; CDR3 protein: CASSVTSGGNEQFF; CDR3 DNA: TGTGCCAGCAGCGTGACTAGCGGAGGGAATGAGCAGTTCTTC
D gene: NA; CDR3 length: 14; J gene: TRBJ1-2; V gene: TRBV28; clone size: many; CDR3 protein: CASSTSLTPYGYTF; CDR3 DNA: TGTGCCAGCAGTACATCCCTCACTCCCTATGGCTACACCTTC
D gene: NA; CDR3 length: 17; J gene: TRBJ1-4; V gene: TRBV2; clone size: many; CDR3 protein: CASSEARVTARNEKLFF; CDR3 DNA: TGTGCCAGCAGTGAAGCGCGGGTGACAGCTAGGAATGAAAAACTGTTTTTT
D gene: NA; CDR3 length: 14; J gene: TRBJ2-3; V gene: TRBV19; clone size: few; CDR3 protein: CASTMGYGADTQYF; CDR3 DNA: TGTGCCAGTACCATGGGGTACGGAGCAGATACGCAGTATTTT
D gene: NA; CDR3 length: 16; J gene: TRBJ2-1; V gene: TRBV6-1; clone size: NA; CDR3 protein: CASSEIVLPPGNEQFF; CDR3 DNA: TGTGCCAGCAGTGAAATAGTCCTCCCGCCTGGGAATGAGCAGTTCTTC
D gene: NA; CDR3 length: 15; J gene: TRBJ1-2; V gene: TRBV19; clone size: many; CDR3 protein: CASSRTPDSGYGYTF; CDR3 DNA: TGTGCCAGTAGTCGGACCCCCGACAGTGGCTATGGCTACACCTTC